These 32 T cell receptor beta chains share one sample of origin, sequenced in a study of T cells in localized non-small cell lung cancer. Profiling relied on immunoSEQ multiplex PCR, and the TCRdb table lists in-frame clones only, not all of them. The sample shows roughly 13,000 clones, around 84% of them seen only once. The sample in question was peripheral blood, obtained before any cancer treatment. These receptors originate from a male donor aged 60 or older with stage III lung adenocarcinoma.

The DNA for the CDR3 is TGCAGCGTGCCCTTCTCTGGCGGGAGCCCAGATACGCAGTATTTT. It is translated as CSVPFSGGSPDTQYF. The genes are TRBV29-1 and TRBJ2-3; 7 bases line up with TRBD2. This CDR3 is built from 15 residues. Germline trimming cut 6 bases from V and 4 bases from J; bases unmatched to any gene: 13. Per germline, CDR1 SQVTM and CDR2 ANQGSEA.

The chain links TRBV5-1 to TRBJ2-7; D possibly matches TRBD1 or TRBD2 (7 bases each). The CDR3 runs to 14 residues. Per the germline V gene, CDR1 is SGHRS and CDR2 is YFSETQ. V lost 5 bases, J lost 2 bases, and 14 bases lay in between. CDR3 protein: CASRLQGGPYEQYF. DNA for the CDR3: TGCGCCAGCAGGCTTCAGGGGGGGCCCTACGAGCAGTACTTC.

The chain carries TRBV6-5 and TRBJ2-1, with D unresolved. This CDR3 spans 15 amino acids. The V end was cut by 0 bases, the J end by 5 bases, with 11 bases between. CDR1 and CDR2 from the germline V gene are MNHEY and SVGAGI. CDR3 sequence: CASSYSAGEHNEQFF. The CDR3 bases are TGTGCCAGCAGTTACTCGGCCGGCGAGCACAATGAGCAGTTCTTC.

In this sample, this clone turned up once. The V gene is TRBV19, the J gene TRBJ1-5, with a weak D call TRBD1 (6 bases). This CDR3 has 19 residues. Trimming removed 8 bases at V and 2 bases at J, with 28 bases between. Germline V lookup: CDR1 LNHDA, CDR2 SQIVND (reference sequence). The CDR3 loop is CASCGGHTGGGLGNQPQHF. In DNA, the CDR3 is TGTGCCAGTTGTGGGGGGCATACGGGGGGCGGGTTGGGCAATCAGCCCCAGCATTTT.

This chain connects TRBV11-2 to TRBJ2-3, with D uncertain. V was trimmed by 5 bases and J by 2 bases, leaving 2 bases between them. CDR1 is SGHAT and CDR2 is FQNNGV in the germline V gene. CDR3 length equals 11 residues. The CDR3 here is CASSHTDTQYF. The CDR3 nucleotides read TGTGCCAGCAGCCACACAGATACGCAGTATTTT.

The chain is built from TRBV12-5 and TRBJ2-7; D is uncertain. The CDR3 spans 13 residues. Germline values: CDR1 LGHNT, CDR2 FRNRAP. Trimming took 0 bases from V and 2 from J, leaving 5 bases between them. CDR3 protein: CASGLVPTYEQYF. CDR3 bases: TGTGCTAGTGGTTTGGTACCTACCTACGAGCAGTACTTC.

On this clone itself: One end of the junction fails to match germline, which may point to a read error. The CDR3: CSVQDREGYTF. The CDR3 nucleotides read TGCAGCGTTCAAGACAGGGAGGGCTACACCTTC. The chain joins TRBV29-1 to TRBJ1-2; 7 bases fit TRBD1. CDR1 and CDR2 (germline): SQVTM, ANQGSEA. This CDR3 has 11 amino acids.

The chain carries TRBV28 and TRBJ1-2; the D is unclear. CDR1 is MDHEN and CDR2 is SYDVKM in the germline V gene. V lost 4 bases and J 3 bases, leaving 6 bases between the germline ends. The CDR3 is made up of 12 amino acids. The CDR3 DNA follows: TGTGCCAGCAGTTACGCAGACTATGGCTACACCTTC. It encodes CASSYADYGYTF.

The rearrangement joins TRBV6-4 to TRBJ2-3; tentatively, D is TRBD1 or TRBD2 (5 bases each). The V end was cut by 2 bases, the J end by 1 base, with 13 bases between. Per the germline V gene, CDR1 is MRHNA and CDR2 is SNTAGT. The CDR3 is 16 amino acids. The CDR3 sequence: CASSDEKRGGTDTQYF. In nucleotides, the CDR3 is TGTGCCAGCAGTGACGAGAAACGGGGCGGCACAGATACGCAGTATTTT.

This clone occurred a few times. The rearrangement joins TRBV27 to TRBJ1-5; D ambiguous. The germline gives CDR1 MNHEY, CDR2 SMNVEV (reference sequence). The CDR3 extends over 15 amino acids. V was pared by 5 bases and J by 0 bases, with 11 bases between. The CDR3, as DNA: TGTGCCAGCAGTCCCAAAGGGTATAGCAATCAGCCCCAGCATTTT. It codes for CASSPKGYSNQPQHF.

The rearrangement links TRBV2 to TRBJ1-6; D unclear. The CDR3 loop spans 14 amino acids. V was pared by 6 bases and J by 6 bases, with 12 bases between. In germline, CDR1 is SNHLY, CDR2 FYNNEI. For the CDR3, the DNA is TGTGCCAGCAGGGTACGCGGCGGTAATTCACCCCTCCACTTT. It codes for CASRVRGGNSPLHF.

Points on this clone: Relative to the germline gene, one junction end is altered; a read error may explain this. Within the sample, other DNA sequences also encode this same CDR3. The gene calls are TRBV5-4 and TRBJ2-5, with TRBD1 as a possible D gene (6 bases). Germline loops: CDR1 SGHNT, CDR2 YYREEE (reference sequence). The CDR3 runs 15 residues. CDR3: CASSPEGQPRETQYF. The DNA for the CDR3 is TGCGCCAGCAGCCCTGAAGGACAGCCGAGGGAGACCCAGTACTTC.

The chain employs TRBV6-1 and TRBJ2-7; a weak D match, TRBD1 (6 bases). This CDR3 has 13 residues. The germline V and J ends were trimmed by 6 bases and 2 bases, with 11 bases remaining between them. Per germline, CDR1 MNHNS and CDR2 SASEGT. CDR3: CASRQGLAYEQYF. The CDR3 DNA sequence: TGTGCCAGCAGACAGGGTCTAGCCTACGAGCAGTACTTC.

The chain uses TRBV11-2 and TRBJ1-2, with 7 bases aligning to TRBD1. Germline CDR1 and CDR2: SGHAT and FQNNGV. Trimming cost V 5 bases and J 2 bases; bases outside gene matches: 11. The CDR3 consists of 16 residues. The CDR3 loop is CASSGTVVERNYGYTF. Here the CDR3 DNA reads TGTGCCAGCAGCGGGACAGTGGTAGAGCGAAACTATGGCTACACCTTC. The complete variable domain, with remaining parts taken from reference TRBV11-2 and TRBJ1-2, reads EAGVAQSPRYKIIEKRQSVAFWCNPISGHATLYWYQQILGQGPKLLIQFQNNGVVDDSQLPKDRFSAERLKGVDSTLKIQPAKLEDSAVYLCASSGTVVERNYGYTFGSGTRLTVV.

This chain joins TRBV5-4 and TRBJ1-4; D is undetermined. The V and J ends lost 4 bases and 3 bases respectively, with 19 bases between them. CDR3 length: 17 residues. The germline gives CDR1 SGHNT, CDR2 YYREEE (reference sequence). Here the CDR3 reads CASSRFNGPSPNEKLFF. CDR3 DNA sequence: TGTGCCAGCAGCCGGTTCAACGGACCAAGCCCTAATGAAAAACTGTTTTTT.

The chain combines TRBV6-1 with TRBJ1-5, with 7 bases identical to TRBD1. Trimming at V came to 8 bases and at J to 3 bases, leaving 7 bases not matched to a gene. Germline CDR1 MNHNS, CDR2 SASEGT. The CDR3 runs 14 residues. CDR3 residues: CASLGDSYNQPQHF. The CDR3, as DNA: TGTGCCAGCTTGGGGGACAGCTACAATCAGCCCCAGCATTTT.

Only a few counts were recorded for this clone. The J gene is TRBJ1-1, the V gene TRBV6-1, with no clear D. CDR3 size: 13 residues. Germline loops: CDR1 MNHNS, CDR2 SASEGT. V shed 4 bases and J shed 5 bases, with 11 bases lying between them. This CDR3 reads CASSAVIETEAFF. CDR3 coding DNA: TGTGCCAGCAGTGCGGTGATCGAGACTGAAGCTTTCTTT.

The gene calls are TRBV30 and TRBJ2-7, with D perhaps being TRBD1 or TRBD2 (5 bases each). There are 19 residues in the CDR3. The V and J ends lost 4 bases and 2 bases respectively, with 30 bases between them. Germline V lookup: CDR1 GTSNPN, CDR2 SVGIG (reference sequence). The chain's CDR3 is CAWTVRGRGQNYNPYEQYF. In nucleotides, the CDR3 is TGTGCCTGGACCGTAAGGGGACGCGGACAAAACTACAATCCCTACGAGCAGTACTTC.

The rearrangement links TRBV5-6 to TRBJ2-7; 12 nucleotides agree with TRBD1. This CDR3 is built from 14 residues. Losses at the gene ends were 4 bases for V and 3 bases for J; bases not matched to a gene: 2. Germline V gene lookup returns CDR1 SGHDT and CDR2 YYEEEE. CDR3 sequence: CASSRDRGRYEQYF. The DNA of the CDR3 is TGTGCCAGCAGCCGGGACAGGGGGCGCTACGAGCAGTACTTC.

The chain links TRBV11-2 to TRBJ2-2, with D hard to call. Deletions cut 4 bases from V and 2 bases from J, with 11 bases between. The germline CDR1 and CDR2 sequences are SGHAT and FQNNGV. The CDR3 covers 15 residues. The CDR3 protein is CASSSRGGNTGELFF. For the CDR3, the DNA is TGTGCCAGCAGCTCCCGTGGCGGCAACACCGGGGAGCTGTTTTTT. Looking up the rest from reference TRBV11-2 and TRBJ2-2 gives the full variable domain: EAGVAQSPRYKIIEKRQSVAFWCNPISGHATLYWYQQILGQGPKLLIQFQNNGVVDDSQLPKDRFSAERLKGVDSTLKIQPAKLEDSAVYLCASSSRGGNTGELFFGEGSRLTVL.

The chain links TRBV5-6 to TRBJ1-4; 8 bases are shared with TRBD1. The V and J ends lost 1 base and 7 bases, in that order; junction bases with no gene match: 6. The CDR3 runs to 15 residues. Per germline, CDR1 SGHDT and CDR2 YYEEEE. The CDR3 nucleotides are TGTGCCAGCAGCTTGTGGGCAGGGGGCACTGAAAAACTGTTTTTT. Translating it yields CASSLWAGGTEKLFF.

V usage is TRBV11-2 and J usage is TRBJ2-3; 7 bases agree with TRBD2. J was trimmed by 2 bases and V by 4 bases; bases with no gene match: 3. There are 14 residues in the CDR3. Germline V gene sequence: CDR1 SGHAT, CDR2 FQNNGV. This CDR3 reads CASSSAGSTDTQYF. CDR3 nucleotides: TGTGCCAGCAGCTCAGCGGGGTCCACAGATACGCAGTATTTT.

The J gene is TRBJ2-1, the V gene TRBV5-4, with TRBD2 identical over 7 bases. Trimming removed 3 bases from V and 1 base from J; junction bases left unmatched: 4. The CDR3 length is 15 residues. Germline assignment: CDR1 SGHNT and CDR2 YYREEE (reference sequence). The CDR3 spells CASSSPSGSYNEQFF. The CDR3 DNA reads as TGTGCCAGCAGCTCTCCTAGCGGATCCTACAATGAGCAGTTCTTC.

The J gene is TRBJ2-7, the V gene TRBV18, with 12 bases lining up with TRBD2. Germline assignment: CDR1 KGHSH and CDR2 LQKENI. Trimming took 3 bases from V and 0 from J; bases not matched to a gene: 3. CDR3 length: 16 residues. For the CDR3, the DNA is TGTGCCAGCTCACCTGGACTAGCGGGAAGCTCCTACGAGCAGTACTTC. This encodes CASSPGLAGSSYEQYF.

The J gene is TRBJ2-3, the V gene TRBV4-2; 11 bases map to TRBD2. The CDR3 sequence is 16 residues long. Germline CDR1 LGHNA, CDR2 YNFKEQ. The V gene end was trimmed by 1 base and the J gene end by 10 bases; junction bases not matched to a gene: 10. The DNA for the CDR3 is TGTGCCAGCAGCCAAGTAGCGGGAGGGCCGTCCTTGGCGCAGTATTTT. Protein sequence: CASSQVAGGPSLAQYF.

The chain is built from TRBV7-8 and TRBJ1-1; D might be TRBD1 (6 bases). The CDR3 consists of 16 residues. V shed 1 base and J shed 3 bases, with 15 bases lying between them. Germline V gives CDR1 SGHVS, CDR2 FQNEAQ. CDR3 DNA: TGTGCCAGCAGCTTAGTGTGGGGGGGGCAGCACACTGAAGCTTTCTTT. The encoded protein is CASSLVWGGQHTEAFF.

The rearrangement joins TRBV2 to TRBJ1-4; D is uncertain. Between the trimmed V and J ends, which lost 5 bases and 8 bases, there was a span of 15 bases. The CDR3 sequence is 14 residues long. Looked up from germline, CDR1 is SNHLY and CDR2 is FYNNEI. This CDR3 reads CASSSGMRREKLFF. The CDR3 DNA is TGTGCCAGCAGTTCCGGGATGCGAAGGGAAAAACTGTTTTTT.

V usage is TRBV11-3 and J usage is TRBJ1-1; 7 positions match TRBD1. This CDR3 comprises 16 residues. V shed 4 bases and J 0 bases; nucleotides not matched to a gene: 8. Germline CDR1 SGHNT, CDR2 YENEEA. The CDR3 sequence is CASSSGTAGMNTEAFF. CDR3 sequence (DNA): TGTGCCAGCAGCTCTGGGACAGCCGGTATGAACACTGAAGCTTTCTTT. Full variable domain (remainder filled in from reference TRBV11-3 and TRBJ1-1): EAGVVQSPRYKIIEKKQPVAFWCNPISGHNTLYWYLQNLGQGPELLIRYENEEAVDDSQLPKDRFSAERLKGVDSTLKIQPAELGDSAVYLCASSSGTAGMNTEAFFGQGTRLTVV.

This chain uses TRBV7-9 with TRBJ2-6; the match to TRBD1 covers 8 bases. The CDR3 totals 18 residues. The J segment lost 2 bases and the V segment lost 4 bases, leaving 10 bases of the junction unmatched. The germline gives CDR1 SEHNR, CDR2 FQNEAQ (reference sequence). The chain's CDR3 is CASSYGQGQSTGANVLTF. CDR3 DNA sequence: TGTGCCAGCAGCTACGGACAGGGCCAATCGACTGGGGCCAACGTCCTGACTTTC.

The CDR3 DNA follows: TGCGCCAGCAGCCAAGGGACATACCTTAACTATGGCTACACCTTC. Residues: CASSQGTYLNYGYTF. The gene calls are TRBV4-1 and TRBJ1-2; D might be TRBD1 (5 bases). V shed 1 base and J shed 1 base, with 10 bases lying between them. From germline, CDR1 is MGHRA and CDR2 YSYEKL. The CDR3 consists of 15 residues.

V gene TRBV7-9 combines with J gene TRBJ2-7; D remains unclear. The CDR3 has 14 residues. Per the germline V gene, CDR1 is SEHNR and CDR2 is FQNEAQ (reference sequence). The V end lost 3 bases, the J end lost 3 bases, and 12 bases lay between the germline ends. CDR3 bases: TGTGCCAGCAGCTTTCGGCAGGCGAACTACGAGCAGTACTTC. It specifies CASSFRQANYEQYF.

V is TRBV10-3 and J is TRBJ2-5, with a weak D call TRBD1 (6 bases). The CDR3 sequence is 12 residues long. Trimming took off 6 bases at V and 5 bases at J, with 10 bases between the two ends. CDR1 and CDR2 from the germline V gene are ENHRY and SYGVKD. The CDR3 is CAISDRMETQYF. For the CDR3, the DNA is TGTGCCATCAGCGACAGGATGGAGACCCAGTACTTC.